The TCR beta chain under discussion was sequenced for a study of CD8 T cells in Susac syndrome (dated by TCRdb to between 2018 and 2020). The study in broad terms: Whether CD8+ T cell activation and differentiation in Susac syndrome was antigen driven was tested using repertoire sequencing.

RNA was extracted using the RNeasy kit, and roughly 0.5 to 1 microgram was reverse transcribed with random hexamers. The immunoSEQ multiplex PCR assay, which covers 54 Vbeta and 13 Jbeta segments, was used to amplify TCR beta CDR3 regions. Bias from PCR amplification was corrected by using a synthetic template baseline for primer optimization and for computational correction. Per the source publication's procedure: Reads were annotated to V, D and J genes per IMGT and analyzed with immunoSEQ Analyzer, keeping only productive sequences. Clonality was calculated as one minus the Shannon entropy normalized by log2 of the number of productive unique sequences. For each patient and control, public and private clones were evaluated within the 100 most prevalent clones. Clones were defined as Susac-specific when absent from the healthy and MS cohorts, from over a thousand published viral clones and from other ImmuneACCESS disease sequences. The raw public data were reprocessed by TCRdb itself: fastp quality trimming at Q25, MiXCR clonotype calling, in-frame beta chains only. Rows with a matching CDR3 protein are joined into one entry that keeps the most common DNA and genes. It is TCRdb's table, rather than the study itself, that gives the V and J calls and clone size. The sample records under 350,000 distinct CDR3 sequences, 92% of which are singletons. Clones ranked in the top ten supply about 0.07% of the sample.

This clonotype was found once. Its antigen remains undetermined. No base qualities exist here, and no much larger clone lies one base off it. One read amounts to weak evidence. The V and J ends are trimmed by 3 bases and 2 bases, leaving 3 bases between them. CDR1 GTSNPN and CDR2 SVGIG are derived from the germline V gene (reference sequence). The CDR3 measures 11 amino acids from cysteine to phenylalanine. The read is trimmed to its CDR3 DNA, 33 bases read in frame from base 1. Results and caveats for the whole study, not just this receptor: The study acknowledged that relatively few individuals were included in the TCR sequencing and HLA analysis.

Peripheral blood CD8+ and CD4+ T cells from healthy donors, Susac syndrome patients and multiple sclerosis patients were profiled using high-throughput TCR beta sequencing. The multiple sclerosis controls were treatment-naive patients whose relapsing-remitting disease, either stable or active, fulfilled the revised McDonald criteria. Bulk CD8+ and CD4+ T cells were purified magnetically by negative isolation, whereas CD8+ TEMRA cells were enriched by FACS. Blood was collected in EDTA tubes and processed within 24 hours, with PBMCs isolated through density gradient centrifugation. PBMCs intended for TCR sequencing were frozen in liquid nitrogen and were later thawed in a 37 degrees C water bath. The sorted or isolated CD4+, CD8+ and CD8+ TEMRA cells had a purity of 90% or higher.

Here the chain combines TRBV30 and TRBJ2-3, with the D segment identity uncertain. The sequence was collected from a human donor with multiple sclerosis. The specimen sequenced was CD4+ T cells from PBMCs. The DNA reads as follows: TGTGCCTGGAGCCTCACAGATACGCAGTATTTT. It translates to CAWSLTDTQYF.